The T cell receptor (beta chain) under discussion was sequenced for a study of response to subunit inactivated influenza vaccine. TCRdb recomputed calls from the RT-PCR reads with MiXCR, one row per CDR3 protein. Of around 790,000 distinct CDR3 sequences listed, approximately 21% are singletons. Overall study findings and caveats: The authors put forward the suggestion that each seasonal influenza vaccination may bring in only a limited number of new T cells.

The germline CDR1 and CDR2 sequences are DFQATT and SNEGSKA (reference sequence). Trimming took 1 base from V and 3 from J, leaving 10 bases between them. The CDR3 length is 14 residues. On this clonotype itself: Its antigen is still unknown.

This specimen was PBMCs from blood, taken 4 to 6 days after vaccination. This receptor was taken from a man aged 50-59 years who received an inactivated influenza vaccine. This chain links TRBV20-1 with TRBJ2-1, with a possible D match to TRBD1 (6 bases). DNA for the CDR3: TGCAGTGCTAGAGTAGGGGGTAACTACAATGAGCAGTTCTTC. Translation: CSARVGGNYNEQFF.